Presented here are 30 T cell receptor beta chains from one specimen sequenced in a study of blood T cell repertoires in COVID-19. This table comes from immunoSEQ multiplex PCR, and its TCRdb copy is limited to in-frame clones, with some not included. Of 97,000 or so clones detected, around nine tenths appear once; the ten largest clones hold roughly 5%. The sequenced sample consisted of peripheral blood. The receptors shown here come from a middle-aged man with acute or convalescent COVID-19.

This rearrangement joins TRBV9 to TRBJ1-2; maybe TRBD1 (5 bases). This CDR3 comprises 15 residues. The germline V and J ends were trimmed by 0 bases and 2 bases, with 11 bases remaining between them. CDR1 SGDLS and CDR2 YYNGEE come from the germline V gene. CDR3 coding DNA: TGTGCCAGCAGCGTAGCTCGGGGGGGGAACTATGGCTACACCTTC. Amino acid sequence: CASSVARGGNYGYTF.

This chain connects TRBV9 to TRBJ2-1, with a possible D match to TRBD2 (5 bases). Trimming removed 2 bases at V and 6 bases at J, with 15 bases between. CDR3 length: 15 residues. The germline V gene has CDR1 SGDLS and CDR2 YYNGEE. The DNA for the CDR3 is TGTGCCAGCAGCGTCCAATTAGGAGGATTCAATGAGCAGTTCTTC. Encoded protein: CASSVQLGGFNEQFF.

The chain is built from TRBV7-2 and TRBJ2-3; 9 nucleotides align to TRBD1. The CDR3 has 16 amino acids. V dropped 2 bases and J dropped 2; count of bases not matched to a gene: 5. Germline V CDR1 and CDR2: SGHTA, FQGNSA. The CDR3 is CASSLRTGAYTDTQYF. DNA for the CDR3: TGTGCCAGCAGCTTACGGACAGGGGCCTACACAGATACGCAGTATTTT.

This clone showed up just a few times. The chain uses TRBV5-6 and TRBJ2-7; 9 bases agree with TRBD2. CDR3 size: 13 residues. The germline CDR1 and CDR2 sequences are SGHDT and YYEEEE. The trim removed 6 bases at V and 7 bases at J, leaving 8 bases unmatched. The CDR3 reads CASTRGAGGEQYF. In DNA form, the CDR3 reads TGTGCCAGCACCCGAGGAGCGGGAGGAGAGCAGTACTTC.

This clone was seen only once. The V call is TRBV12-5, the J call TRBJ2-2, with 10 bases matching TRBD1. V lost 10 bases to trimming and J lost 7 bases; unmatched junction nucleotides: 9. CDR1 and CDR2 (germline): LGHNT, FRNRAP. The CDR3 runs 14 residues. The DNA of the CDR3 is TGTGCTACCTTACGACAGGGGGCGAGCGGGGAGCTGTTTTTT. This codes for CATLRQGASGELFF.

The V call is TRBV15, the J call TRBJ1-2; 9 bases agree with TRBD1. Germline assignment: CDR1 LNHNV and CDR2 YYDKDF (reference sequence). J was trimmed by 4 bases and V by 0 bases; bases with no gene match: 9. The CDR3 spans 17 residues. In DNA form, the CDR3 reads TGTGCCACCAGCAGAGATATACAGGGGGCGCGTAGCTATGGCTACACCTTC. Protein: CATSRDIQGARSYGYTF.

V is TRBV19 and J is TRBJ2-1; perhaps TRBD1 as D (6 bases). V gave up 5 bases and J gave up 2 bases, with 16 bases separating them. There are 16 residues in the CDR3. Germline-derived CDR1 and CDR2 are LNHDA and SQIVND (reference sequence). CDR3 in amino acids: CASSPTTGIPYNEQFF. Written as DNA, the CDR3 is TGTGCCAGTAGTCCCACCACAGGGATTCCCTACAATGAGCAGTTCTTC.

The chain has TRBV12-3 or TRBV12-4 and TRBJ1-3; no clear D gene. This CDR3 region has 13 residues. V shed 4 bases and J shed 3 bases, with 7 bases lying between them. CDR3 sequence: CASSSSVGNTIYF. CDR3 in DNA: TGTGCCAGCAGTTCCTCCGTTGGAAACACCATATATTTT.

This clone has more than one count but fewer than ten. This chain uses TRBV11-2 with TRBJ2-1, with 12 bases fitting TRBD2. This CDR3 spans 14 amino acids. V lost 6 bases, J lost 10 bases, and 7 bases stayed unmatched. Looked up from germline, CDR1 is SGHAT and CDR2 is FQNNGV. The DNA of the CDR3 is TGTGCCAGCAGTCGACTAGCGGGAGTAGGGGAGCAGTTCTTC. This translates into CASSRLAGVGEQFF.

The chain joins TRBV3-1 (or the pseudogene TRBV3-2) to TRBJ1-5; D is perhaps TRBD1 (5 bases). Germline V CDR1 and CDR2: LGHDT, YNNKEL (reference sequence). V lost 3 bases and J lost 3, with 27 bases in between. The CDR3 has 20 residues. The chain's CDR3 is CASSQGPPTATLTPNQPQHF. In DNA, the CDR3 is TGTGCCAGCAGCCAGGGCCCCCCGACAGCCACCCTTACCCCCAATCAGCCCCAGCATTTT.

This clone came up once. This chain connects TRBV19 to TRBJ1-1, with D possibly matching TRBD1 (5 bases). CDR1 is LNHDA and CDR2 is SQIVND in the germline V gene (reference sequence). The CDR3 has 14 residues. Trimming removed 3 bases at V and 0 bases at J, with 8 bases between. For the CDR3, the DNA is TGTGCCAGTAGTATGACAGTCATGAACACTGAAGCTTTCTTT. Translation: CASSMTVMNTEAFF.

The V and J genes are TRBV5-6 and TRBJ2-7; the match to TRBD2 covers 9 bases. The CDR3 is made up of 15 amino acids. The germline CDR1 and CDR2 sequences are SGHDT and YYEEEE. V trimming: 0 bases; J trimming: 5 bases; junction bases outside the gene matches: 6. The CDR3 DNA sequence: TGTGCCAGCAGCTTGGCGGTAGCGGGAGTCCACGAGCAGTACTTC. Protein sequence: CASSLAVAGVHEQYF.

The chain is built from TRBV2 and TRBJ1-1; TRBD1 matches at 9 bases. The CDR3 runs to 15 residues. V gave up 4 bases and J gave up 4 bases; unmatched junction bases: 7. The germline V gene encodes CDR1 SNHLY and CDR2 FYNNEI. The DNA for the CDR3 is TGTGCCAGCAGTGTGGACAGGGGTAAGAGCACTGAAGCTTTCTTT. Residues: CASSVDRGKSTEAFF.

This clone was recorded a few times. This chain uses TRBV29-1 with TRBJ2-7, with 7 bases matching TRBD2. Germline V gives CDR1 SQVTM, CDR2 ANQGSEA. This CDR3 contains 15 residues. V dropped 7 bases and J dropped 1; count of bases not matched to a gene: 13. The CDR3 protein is CSALRRPSGSYEQYF. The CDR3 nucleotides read TGCAGCGCTTTACGACGGCCTAGCGGATCCTACGAGCAGTACTTC.

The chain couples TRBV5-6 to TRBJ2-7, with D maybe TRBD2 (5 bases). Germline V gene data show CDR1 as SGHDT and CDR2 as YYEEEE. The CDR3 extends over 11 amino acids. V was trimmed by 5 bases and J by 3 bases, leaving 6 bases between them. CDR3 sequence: CASSRGYEQYF. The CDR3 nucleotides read TGTGCCAGCAGTCGGGGCTACGAGCAGTACTTC.

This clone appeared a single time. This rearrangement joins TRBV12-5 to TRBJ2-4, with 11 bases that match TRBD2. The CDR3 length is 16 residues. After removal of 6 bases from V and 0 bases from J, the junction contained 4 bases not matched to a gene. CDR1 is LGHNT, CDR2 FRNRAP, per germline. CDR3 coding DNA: TGTGCTAGTGGCCAGGGACTAGCGGTAGCCAAAAACATTCAGTACTTC. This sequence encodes CASGQGLAVAKNIQYF.

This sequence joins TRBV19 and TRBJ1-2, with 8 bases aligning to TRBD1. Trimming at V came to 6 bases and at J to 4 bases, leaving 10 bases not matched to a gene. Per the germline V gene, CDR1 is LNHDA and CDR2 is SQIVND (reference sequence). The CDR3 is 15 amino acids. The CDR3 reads CASSPPGGTGYGYTF. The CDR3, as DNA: TGTGCCAGTAGCCCCCCCGGGGGGACAGGCTATGGCTACACCTTC. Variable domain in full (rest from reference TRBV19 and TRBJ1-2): DGGITQSPKYLFRKEGQNVTLSCEQNLNHDAMYWYRQDPGQGLRLIYYSQIVNDFQKGDIAEGYSVSREKKESFPLTVTSAQKNPTAFYLCASSPPGGTGYGYTFGSGTRLTVV.

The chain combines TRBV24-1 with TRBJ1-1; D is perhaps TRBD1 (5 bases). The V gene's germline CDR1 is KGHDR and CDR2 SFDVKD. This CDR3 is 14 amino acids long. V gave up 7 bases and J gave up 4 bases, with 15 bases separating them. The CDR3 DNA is TGTGCCACCAGGGGACTGGGGATGGGCACTGAAGCTTTCTTT. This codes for CATRGLGMGTEAFF.

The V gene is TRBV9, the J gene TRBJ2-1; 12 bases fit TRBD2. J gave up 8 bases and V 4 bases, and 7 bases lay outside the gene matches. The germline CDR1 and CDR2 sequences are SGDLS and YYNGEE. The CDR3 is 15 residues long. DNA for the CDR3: TGTGCCAGCAGCCCCCTTCTAGCGGGAGGGTATGAGCAGTTCTTC. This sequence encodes CASSPLLAGGYEQFF. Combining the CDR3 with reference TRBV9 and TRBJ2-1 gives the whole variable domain DSGVTQTPKHLITATGQRVTLRCSPRSGDLSVYWYQQSLDQGLQFLIQYYNGEERAKGNILERFSAQQFPDLHSELNLSSLELGDSALYFCASSPLLAGGYEQFFGPGTRLTVL.

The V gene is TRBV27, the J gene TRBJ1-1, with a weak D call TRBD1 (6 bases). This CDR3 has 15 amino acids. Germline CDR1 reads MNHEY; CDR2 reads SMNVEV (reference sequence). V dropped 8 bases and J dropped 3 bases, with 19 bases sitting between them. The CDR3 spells CASSRGGNSHTEAFF. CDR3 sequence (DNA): TGTGCCAGCTCTAGAGGGGGAAATTCGCACACTGAAGCTTTCTTT.

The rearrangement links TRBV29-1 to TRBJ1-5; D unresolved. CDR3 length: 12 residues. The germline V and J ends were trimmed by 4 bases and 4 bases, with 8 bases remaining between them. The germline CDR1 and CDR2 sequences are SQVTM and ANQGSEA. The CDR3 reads CSVGGSNQPQHF. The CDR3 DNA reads TGCAGCGTTGGAGGCTCTAATCAGCCCCAGCATTTT.

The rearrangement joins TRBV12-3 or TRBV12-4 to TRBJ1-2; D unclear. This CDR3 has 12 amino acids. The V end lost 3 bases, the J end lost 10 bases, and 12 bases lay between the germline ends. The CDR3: CASSFPGNSYTF. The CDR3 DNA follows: TGTGCCAGCAGTTTCCCCGGGAACTCCTACACCTTC.

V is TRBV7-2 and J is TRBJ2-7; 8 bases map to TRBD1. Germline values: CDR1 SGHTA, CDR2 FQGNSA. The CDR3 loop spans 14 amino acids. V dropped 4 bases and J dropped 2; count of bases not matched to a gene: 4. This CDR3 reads CASSSGDRTYEQYF. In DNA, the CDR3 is TGTGCCAGCAGCTCGGGGGACAGGACCTACGAGCAGTACTTC.

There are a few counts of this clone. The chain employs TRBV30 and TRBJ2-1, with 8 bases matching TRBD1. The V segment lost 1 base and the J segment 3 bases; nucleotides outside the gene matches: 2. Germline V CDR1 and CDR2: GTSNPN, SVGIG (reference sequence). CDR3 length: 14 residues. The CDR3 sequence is CAWSAGTGYNEQFF. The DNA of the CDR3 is TGTGCCTGGAGTGCCGGGACAGGCTACAATGAGCAGTTCTTC.

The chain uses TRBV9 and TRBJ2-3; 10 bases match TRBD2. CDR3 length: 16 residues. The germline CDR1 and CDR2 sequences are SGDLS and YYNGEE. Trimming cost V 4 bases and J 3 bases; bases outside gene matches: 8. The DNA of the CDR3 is TGTGCCAGCAGCTACATTCTAGCGGGAGTGACAGATACGCAGTATTTT. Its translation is CASSYILAGVTDTQYF.

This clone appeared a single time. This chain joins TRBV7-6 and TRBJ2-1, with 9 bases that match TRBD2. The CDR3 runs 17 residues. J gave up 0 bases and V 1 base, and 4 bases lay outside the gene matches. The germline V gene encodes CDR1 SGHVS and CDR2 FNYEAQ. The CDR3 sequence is CASSLETSGSSYNEQFF. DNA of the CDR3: TGTGCCAGCAGCTTAGAGACTAGCGGAAGCTCCTACAATGAGCAGTTCTTC.

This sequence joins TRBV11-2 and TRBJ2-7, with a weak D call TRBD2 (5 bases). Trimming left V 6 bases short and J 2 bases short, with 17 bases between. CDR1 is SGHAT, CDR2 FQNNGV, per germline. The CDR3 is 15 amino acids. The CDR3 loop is CASRGLAGLTYEQYF. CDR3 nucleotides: TGTGCCAGCAGGGGCCTGGCGGGCCTTACCTACGAGCAGTACTTC.

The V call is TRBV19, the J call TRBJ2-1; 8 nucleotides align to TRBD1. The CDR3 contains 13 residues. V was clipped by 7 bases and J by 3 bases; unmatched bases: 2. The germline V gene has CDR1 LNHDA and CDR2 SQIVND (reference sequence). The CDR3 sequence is CASKDRDYNEQFF. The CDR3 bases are TGTGCCAGTAAGGACAGGGACTACAATGAGCAGTTCTTC.

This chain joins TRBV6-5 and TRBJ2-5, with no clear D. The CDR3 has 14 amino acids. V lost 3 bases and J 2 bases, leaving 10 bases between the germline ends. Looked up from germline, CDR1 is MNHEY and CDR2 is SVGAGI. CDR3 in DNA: TGTGCCAGCAGTTATTCAGAGGCTCAAGAGACCCAGTACTTC. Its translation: CASSYSEAQETQYF.

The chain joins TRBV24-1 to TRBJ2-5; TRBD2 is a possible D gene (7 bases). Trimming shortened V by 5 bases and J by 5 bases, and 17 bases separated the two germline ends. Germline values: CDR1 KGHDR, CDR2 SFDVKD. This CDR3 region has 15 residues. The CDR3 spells CATSVGGAGWETQYF. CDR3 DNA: TGTGCCACCAGTGTGGGGGGGGCCGGATGGGAGACCCAGTACTTC.